Included here is one T cell receptor beta chain sequence, with context. The data belong to a study of OX40 agonist ivuxolimab in advanced cancers. Study background: Melanoma, hepatocellular carcinoma, head and neck or renal cell cancer occurred in dose-escalation patients. Eligibility rules accepted prior anti-PD-1, anti-PD-L1 or anti-CTLA-4 therapy, and around 38% had some.

Profiled with immunoSEQ multiplex PCR; TCRdb holds only in-frame clones, not every one. Of some 87,000 clones in the sample, 90% are singletons; the top ten hold around 1.6%. No patient had autoimmune disease or received systemic immunosuppression. This TCR came from an adult with an advanced solid tumor such as melanoma, head and neck, liver or kidney cancer. Sequencing was performed on CD4+ or CD8+ T cells sorted from blood, taken in a trial of the OX40 agonist ivuxolimab.

The CDR3 DNA is TGTGCCAGCAGAGGTGGGGGGTACGAGCAGTACTTC. This encodes CASRGGGYEQYF. The rearrangement links TRBV6-5 to TRBJ2-7; D possibly corresponds to TRBD2 (6 bases). The CDR3 runs 12 residues. Trimming shortened V by 6 bases and J by 4 bases, and 10 bases separated the two germline ends. Looked up from germline, CDR1 is MNHEY and CDR2 is SVGAGI.